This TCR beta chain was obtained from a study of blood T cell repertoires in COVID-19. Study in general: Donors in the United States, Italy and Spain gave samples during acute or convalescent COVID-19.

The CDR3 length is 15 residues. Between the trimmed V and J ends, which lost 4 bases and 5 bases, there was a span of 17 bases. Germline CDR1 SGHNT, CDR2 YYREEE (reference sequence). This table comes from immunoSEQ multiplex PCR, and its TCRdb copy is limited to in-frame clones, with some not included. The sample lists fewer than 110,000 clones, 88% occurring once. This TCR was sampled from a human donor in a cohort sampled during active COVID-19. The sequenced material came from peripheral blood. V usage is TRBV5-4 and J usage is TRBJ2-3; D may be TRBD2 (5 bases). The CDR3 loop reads CASSRVTAGGDTQYF. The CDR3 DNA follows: TGTGCCAGCAGCCGAGTGACGGCTGGAGGAGATACGCAGTATTTT. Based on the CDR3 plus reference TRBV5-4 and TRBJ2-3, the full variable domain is ETGVTQSPTHLIKTRGQQVTLRCSSQSGHNTVSWYQQALGQGPQFIFQYYREEENGRGNFPPRFSGLQFPNYSSELNVNALELDDSALYLCASSRVTAGGDTQYFGPGTRLTVL.